This record concerns one T cell receptor beta chain sequence. The antigen this receptor binds is unknown. It has no much larger one-base neighbor in the sample; base qualities were not kept. The sample comes from a study of cytomegalovirus exposure and HLA in healthy donors (TCRdb year 2017). Some background on the complete study: According to a later analysis, the roughly 130 validation repertoires were produced on the same platform as the approximately 620 repertoires of the first cohort. The aim of the study was to test whether cataloging public T cell receptors could identify signatures of past pathogen exposure. A separate validation cohort of 100 to 150 different subjects was used in addition to the 666-subject first cohort. To predict cytomegalovirus infection status, the study combined high-throughput TCR immunosequencing, statistical association of individual TCRs with disease status, and machine learning. Paper-wide results and their limitations: While some public TCRs were present in many individuals, most TCR sequences turned up only very rarely across donors. According to the authors, the approach could potentially be generalized to other disease states and immunological phenotypes. The study gave a list of some 150 TCR beta chains associated with cytomegalovirus. The classifier was reported to diagnose cytomegalovirus status with high specificity and sensitivity in both the original cohort and the validation cohort. All 120 or so repertoires were used to score co-occurrence in the validation cohort in a later analysis, because that analysis had no HLA typing for the cohort. In vitro tests confirmed that a few of the cytomegalovirus-associated TCR beta chains recognize cytomegalovirus antigens. In a later analysis, TCRs clustered in the first cohort were found to also tend to co-occur in the roughly 130 validation repertoires, with 94% of cluster scores above 0.

Donors formed part of the validation cohort, which comprised some 120 subjects and was distinct from the first cohort of several hundred subjects. Libraries were made using the immunoSEQ multiplex PCR assay. In the authors' own workflow: A statistical classification framework was built to diagnose cytomegalovirus status from the catalog of TCR beta chain sequences. Held by TCRdb, this immuneACCESS table contains in-frame sequences only and omits some clones. Under half of the omission traces to an unresolved V gene where checked; the cause of the rest is unknown. V, J and clone size reflect that table, while D and trimming were determined from the DNA. Present in this sample are about 120,000 clones, around 87% of which were seen just once. The ten biggest clones cover about 6% of the sample. The receptor's source is a woman aged 18-29 years in good health and CMV-seropositive. Material: PBMCs.

Here the CDR3 is given as CASGGQLDNQPQHF. In nucleotides, the sequence is TGTGCCAGCGGGGGACAGCTTGATAATCAGCCCCAGCATTTT. The rearrangement combines TRBV7-2 with TRBJ1-5; TRBD1 fits 7 bases in the junction. CDR1 SGHTA and CDR2 FQGNSA are derived from the germline V gene. V and J are trimmed by 8 bases and 4 bases, and the gene matches miss 8 bases of the junction. Counted from cysteine to phenylalanine, this CDR3 has 14 amino acids. Only CDR3 DNA is held: 42 bases, read in frame from base 1.